The 18 T cell receptor beta chains reported below all come from one sample, sequenced in a study of CD8+ T cells in alopecia areata. As to treatment: oral pan-JAK inhibitor, 5-10 mg twice daily. After isolation, RNA underwent reverse transcription to generate cDNA as the sequencing template. Using immunoSEQ multiplex PCR, the repertoire was profiled, and TCRdb retains in-frame clones only, with some absent. The sample lists about 140,000 clones; roughly four fifths were seen once. The sample consisted of CD8+ T cells sorted from blood, taken at week 4, from a patient treated with tofacitinib. These receptors came from a human donor with alopecia areata.

This rearrangement joins TRBV21-1 to TRBJ2-1; TRBD2, as called in the table, went unchecked against the DNA. TRBV21-1 is listed as a pseudogene. CDR3 length: 15 residues. The CDR3 is CASSPHSPLSVEQFF. The CDR3 DNA reads as TGTGCCAGCAGCCCTCACTCCCCCCTGTCCGTTGAGCAGTTCTTC.

The chain is built from TRBV7-9 and TRBJ2-5, with 8 bases identical to TRBD1. Per the germline V gene, CDR1 is SEHNR and CDR2 is FQNEAQ (reference sequence). With 4 bases clipped from V and 3 bases from J, the junction kept 19 bases outside the gene matches. This CDR3 contains 19 residues. The CDR3 nucleotides read TGTGCCAGCAGCTCACCCCTCGGGGACAGGATTAAATTCAAAGAGACCCAGTACTTC. Amino acid sequence: CASSSPLGDRIKFKETQYF.

This clone was seen a single time. A read error may produce the germline difference seen at one junction end. The chain combines TRBV7-9 with TRBJ2-3, with D possibly being TRBD1 (6 bases). From germline, CDR1 is SEHNR and CDR2 FQNEAQ (reference sequence). The CDR3 is made up of 15 amino acids. CDR3 DNA: TGTACCAGCAGCTTAAGCCAGGGGAGCACAGATACGCAGTATTTT. Protein product: CTSSLSQGSTDTQYF.

Of note for this clone: The identical CDR3 is also encoded by other nucleotide sequences in the sample. This chain joins TRBV14 and TRBJ2-3, with D hard to call. The CDR3 runs to 15 residues. The germline V gene encodes CDR1 SGHDN and CDR2 FVKESK. V was clipped by 5 bases and J by 2 bases, with 14 bases between them. CDR3 region: CASSSSFSVTDTQYF. In DNA form, the CDR3 reads TGTGCCAGCAGCTCCTCGTTCTCGGTCACAGATACGCAGTATTTT.

This clone has a handful of counts. The V gene is TRBV2, the J gene TRBJ2-3, with D unclear. Trimming took off 3 bases at V and 2 bases at J, with 9 bases between the two ends. The CDR3 spans 14 residues. Germline V CDR1 and CDR2: SNHLY, FYNNEI. The CDR3 coding sequence is TGTGCCAGCAGTGACGTCACCTTCACAGATACGCAGTATTTT. It codes for CASSDVTFTDTQYF.

V usage is TRBV27 and J usage is TRBJ2-5; perhaps TRBD2 as D (5 bases). The CDR3 covers 14 residues. Between the trimmed V and J ends, which lost 8 bases and 2 bases, there was a span of 15 bases. Germline lookup yields CDR1 MNHEY and CDR2 SMNVEV (reference sequence). DNA for the CDR3: TGTGCCAGCGGCCCTGAGCGGCTACAAGAGACCCAGTACTTC. Protein product: CASGPERLQETQYF.

The count of this clone is one. The V call is TRBV9, the J call TRBJ2-1; 12 positions match TRBD1. CDR1 and CDR2 from the germline V gene are SGDLS and YYNGEE. The CDR3 is 15 residues long. V was pared by 4 bases and J by 6 bases, with 5 bases of the junction left unmatched. The CDR3 is CASSLGQGAGNEQFF. For the CDR3, the DNA is TGTGCCAGCAGCCTGGGACAGGGGGCGGGCAATGAGCAGTTCTTC.

The chain employs TRBV11-2 and TRBJ1-1; D unclear. The CDR3 runs to 14 residues. The germline CDR1 and CDR2 sequences are SGHAT and FQNNGV. Trimming pared 1 base from V and 0 bases from J, leaving 6 bases between. The DNA of the CDR3 is TGTGCCAGCAGCTTAGCTCAAGTGAACACTGAAGCTTTCTTT. Translated: CASSLAQVNTEAFF.

This clone was recorded a few times. V gene TRBV15 combines with J gene TRBJ2-2, with D perhaps matching TRBD1 (6 bases). CDR3 length: 14 residues. Germline V CDR1 and CDR2: LNHNV, YYDKDF (reference sequence). V lost 4 bases and J 1 base, leaving 7 bases between the germline ends. The CDR3 nucleotides are TGTGCCACCAGCATGACAGGGAACACCGGGGAGCTGTTTTTT. This gives the protein CATSMTGNTGELFF.

This chain joins TRBV7-9 and TRBJ2-1; TRBD1 might be the D (5 bases). Germline V gene lookup returns CDR1 SEHNR and CDR2 FQNEAQ (reference sequence). V was clipped by 0 bases and J by 8 bases, with 11 bases between them. The CDR3 is made up of 14 amino acids. The CDR3 region has the DNA TGTGCCAGCAGCTTAGCGGTCTGGGGCGATGAGCAGTTCTTC. Amino acids: CASSLAVWGDEQFF.

V and J are TRBV6-5 and TRBJ1-3; D is undetermined. From germline, CDR1 is MNHEY and CDR2 SVGAGI. The CDR3 spans 15 residues. The germline V and J ends were trimmed by 2 bases and 2 bases, with 10 bases remaining between them. CDR3 residues: CASSYDGNPGNTIYF. The CDR3, as DNA: TGTGCCAGCAGTTACGATGGGAATCCTGGAAACACCATATATTTT.

The rearrangement joins TRBV5-5 to TRBJ2-2, with 10 bases lining up with TRBD1. CDR1 is SGHKS, CDR2 YYEKEE, per germline (reference sequence). The CDR3 is 15 residues long. V dropped 4 bases and J dropped 3; count of bases not matched to a gene: 3. In DNA, the CDR3 is TGTGCCAGCAGCGAGGGGACAGGGGACACCGGGGAGCTGTTTTTT. This codes for CASSEGTGDTGELFF.

This clone was seen a handful of times. The chain uses TRBV25-1 and TRBJ1-2; no firm D call. CDR3 length equals 14 residues. The V gene lost 5 bases and the J gene lost 7 bases, with 17 bases spanning the gap. Germline V gene data show CDR1 as MGHDK and CDR2 as SYGVNS. Here the CDR3 reads CASSNLTTVCGYTF. CDR3 coding DNA: TGTGCCAGCAGTAATCTAACGACGGTCTGTGGCTACACCTTC.

The rearrangement uses TRBV5-1 and TRBJ2-4, with D maybe TRBD1 (6 bases). The CDR3 extends over 18 amino acids. CDR1 is SGHRS, CDR2 YFSETQ, per germline. Deletions cut 0 bases from V and 0 bases from J, with 16 bases between. The CDR3 sequence: CASSLGPQTGRAKNIQYF. CDR3 coding DNA: TGCGCCAGCAGCTTGGGGCCCCAGACAGGAAGAGCCAAAAACATTCAGTACTTC.

The chain links TRBV15 to TRBJ1-1, with D tentatively TRBD1 (5 bases). Trimming took off 1 base at V and 7 bases at J, with 10 bases between the two ends. Germline loops: CDR1 LNHNV, CDR2 YYDKDF (reference sequence). This CDR3 has 13 amino acids. For the CDR3, the DNA is TGTGCCACCAGCAGAGTTCGGGGGGGTGAAGCTTTCTTT. Protein product: CATSRVRGGEAFF.

Notes on this clone: Other DNA sequences in the same sample also yield this CDR3. The chain carries TRBV7-9 and TRBJ2-5; tentative D call: TRBD1 (6 bases). Germline V gene data show CDR1 as SEHNR and CDR2 as FQNEAQ (reference sequence). Deletions cut 7 bases from V and 2 bases from J, with 11 bases between. The CDR3 runs 13 residues. The CDR3 protein is CASTPGQQETQYF. CDR3 nucleotide sequence: TGTGCCAGCACCCCGGGACAACAAGAGACCCAGTACTTC.

The chain joins TRBV9 to TRBJ2-1, with 15 bases aligning to TRBD2. This CDR3 region has 22 residues. Per the germline V gene, CDR1 is SGDLS and CDR2 is YYNGEE. The junction had 17 bases not matched to a gene; V was cut back by 4 bases and J by 0 bases. The CDR3 loop reads CASSTKAPGTSGGRSSYNEQFF. CDR3 in DNA: TGTGCCAGCAGCACCAAGGCCCCCGGGACTAGCGGGGGGCGGAGCTCCTACAATGAGCAGTTCTTC.

This chain links TRBV25-1 with TRBJ2-3, with 10 bases identical to TRBD2. The J segment lost 3 bases and the V segment lost 7 bases, leaving 13 bases of the junction unmatched. This CDR3 contains 17 residues. Per the germline V gene, CDR1 is MGHDK and CDR2 is SYGVNS. The DNA for the CDR3 is TGTGCCAGCACCCAGAGCGGGGGGGGCCTTATTACAGATACGCAGTATTTT. Its protein is CASTQSGGGLITDTQYF.